One T cell receptor (beta chain) is described in this entry. Only in-frame clones appear in the TCRdb table, and some are missing; sequencing was by immunoSEQ multiplex PCR. The sample gives approximately 460,000 clones, approximately 92% of which show up once; roughly 0.84% is in the top ten. The entry originates in a study of blood T cell repertoires in COVID-19. Germline assignment: CDR1 WSHSY and CDR2 SAAADI. Trimming stripped 7 bases from V and 0 bases from J, with 13 bases between. The CDR3 has 15 amino acids. The V call is TRBV10-2, the J call TRBJ2-1; D is perhaps TRBD2 (6 bases). The sequenced sample consisted of peripheral blood. This TCR was recovered from a young man with COVID-19, enrolled during active disease. The CDR3 bases are TGCGCCAGCACCCCCGACGGGAGCTCCTACAATGAGCAGTTCTTC. Translating gives CASTPDGSSYNEQFF.